This record covers a single T cell receptor (beta chain). Its specificity is not known. TCR beta cDNA libraries had unique molecular identifiers. TCRdb ran MiXCR on the PCR reads and lists one entry per CDR3 protein. The table includes some 370,000 distinct CDR3 sequences, 30% to 45% detected once. The sample comes from a study of post-analysis software for immune sequencing data. The study, taken as a whole, reports: Comparison of patients with controls showed five TRBV segments more frequent in patients, TRBV5-6, TRBV5-1 and TRBV20-1 among them.

Germline V gene lookup returns CDR1 SGHNT and CDR2 YYREEE (reference sequence). The CDR3 totals 18 residues. The V and J ends lost 6 bases and 0 bases, in that order; junction bases with no gene match: 14. This rearrangement joins TRBV5-4 to TRBJ2-1, with 8 bases fitting TRBD2. The receptor was derived from a girl under 18 with multiple sclerosis. Sequenced input: blood. CDR3 sequence reads: CASTPRAGGPSSYNEQFF. In DNA, the CDR3 is TGTGCCAGCACCCCTCGGGCGGGGGGCCCCAGCTCCTACAATGAGCAGTTCTTC.